Shown below are 3 T cell receptor beta chains from a single sample sequenced in a study of CD8 T cells in ankylosing spondylitis. Via MiXCR, TCRdb re-called the 5' RACE reads, giving one row per CDR3 protein. The sample holds 150,000 to 200,000 distinct CDR3 sequences, about an eighth seen once. Material: blood, either unsorted or a sorted T cell fraction (not recorded which). Receptor source: a female donor with ankylosing spondylitis or in good health (not recorded which).

As concerns this clonotype: Just one base apart from a much larger clone, this may be a read error. V and J are TRBV9 and TRBJ1-1; TRBD1 agrees at 8 bases. The V gene's germline CDR1 is SGDLS and CDR2 YYNGEE. CDR3 length equals 15 residues. DNA for the CDR3: TGTGCCAGCAGCGCCTTACAGGGGGAGAACACTGAAGCTTACTTT. Protein sequence: CASSALQGENTEAYF.

This clonotype came up many times. The V call is TRBV11-2, the J call TRBJ1-1; D is unresolved. This CDR3 contains 14 residues. Trimming removed 1 base at V and 5 bases at J, with 11 bases between. Per the germline V gene, CDR1 is SGHAT and CDR2 is FQNNGV. The CDR3 loop reads CASSLGGIRTEAFF. For the CDR3, the DNA is TGTGCCAGCAGCTTAGGGGGAATTCGGACTGAAGCTTTCTTT.

The J gene is TRBJ2-5, the V gene TRBV14, with D perhaps matching TRBD2 (5 bases). The germline V gene encodes CDR1 SGHDN and CDR2 FVKESK. This CDR3 is built from 13 residues. V lost 1 base and J 5 bases, leaving 8 bases between the germline ends. This CDR3 reads CASSQGTRETQYF. CDR3 nucleotide sequence: TGTGCCAGCAGCCAAGGGACTCGGGAGACCCAGTACTTC. Full variable domain (rest looked up from reference TRBV14 and TRBJ2-5): EAGVTQFPSHSVIEKGQTVTLRCDPISGHDNLYWYRRVMGKEIKFLLHFVKESKQDESGMPNNRFLAERTGGTYSTLKVQPAELEDSGVYFCASSQGTRETQYFGPGTRLLVL.